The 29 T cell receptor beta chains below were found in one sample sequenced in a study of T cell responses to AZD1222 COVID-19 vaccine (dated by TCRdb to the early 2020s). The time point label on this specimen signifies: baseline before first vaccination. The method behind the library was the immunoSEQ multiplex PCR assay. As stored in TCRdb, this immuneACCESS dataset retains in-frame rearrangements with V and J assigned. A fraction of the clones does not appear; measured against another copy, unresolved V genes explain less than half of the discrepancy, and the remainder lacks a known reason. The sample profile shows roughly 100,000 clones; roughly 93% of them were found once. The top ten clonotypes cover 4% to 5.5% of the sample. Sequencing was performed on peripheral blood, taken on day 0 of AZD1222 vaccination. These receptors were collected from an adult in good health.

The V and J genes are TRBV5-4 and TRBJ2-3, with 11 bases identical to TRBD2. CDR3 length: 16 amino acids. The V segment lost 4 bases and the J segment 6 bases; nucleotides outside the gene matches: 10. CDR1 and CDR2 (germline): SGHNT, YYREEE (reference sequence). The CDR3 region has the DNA TGTGCCAGCAGCATCCAACTAGCGGGAGTGGGTGATACGCAGTATTTT. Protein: CASSIQLAGVGDTQYF.

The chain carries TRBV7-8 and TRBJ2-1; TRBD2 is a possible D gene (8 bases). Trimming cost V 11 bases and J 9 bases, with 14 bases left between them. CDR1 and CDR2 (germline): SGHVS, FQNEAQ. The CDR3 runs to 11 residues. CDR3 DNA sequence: TGTGCCGGGGACAGCGGGAGTGAGCAGTTCTTC. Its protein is CAGDSGSEQFF.

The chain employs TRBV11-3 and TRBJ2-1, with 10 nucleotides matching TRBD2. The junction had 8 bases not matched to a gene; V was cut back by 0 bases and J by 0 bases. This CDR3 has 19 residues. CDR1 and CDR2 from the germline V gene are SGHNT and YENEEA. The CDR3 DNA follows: TGTGCCAGCAGCTTAGAACTAGCGGGATTTTTTAGCTCCTACAATGAGCAGTTCTTC. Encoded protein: CASSLELAGFFSSYNEQFF.

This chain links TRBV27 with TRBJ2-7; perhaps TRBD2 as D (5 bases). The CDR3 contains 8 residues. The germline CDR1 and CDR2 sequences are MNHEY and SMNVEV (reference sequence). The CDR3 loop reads CLAGPQYF. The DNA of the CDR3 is TGTCTAGCCGGGCCGCAGTACTTC.

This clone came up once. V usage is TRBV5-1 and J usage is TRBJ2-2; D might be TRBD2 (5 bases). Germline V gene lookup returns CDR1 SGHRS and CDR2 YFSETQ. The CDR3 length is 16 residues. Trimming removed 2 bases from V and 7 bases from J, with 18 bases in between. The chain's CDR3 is CASSFRPSGNGGELFF. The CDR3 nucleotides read TGCGCCAGCAGCTTCCGGCCGTCGGGGAACGGCGGGGAGCTGTTTTTT. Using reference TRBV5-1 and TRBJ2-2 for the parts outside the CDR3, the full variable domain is KAGVTQTPRYLIKTRGQQVTLSCSPISGHRSVSWYQQTPGQGLQFLFEYFSETQRNKGNFPGRFSGRQFSNSRSEMNVSTLELGDSALYLCASSFRPSGNGGELFFGEGSRLTVL.

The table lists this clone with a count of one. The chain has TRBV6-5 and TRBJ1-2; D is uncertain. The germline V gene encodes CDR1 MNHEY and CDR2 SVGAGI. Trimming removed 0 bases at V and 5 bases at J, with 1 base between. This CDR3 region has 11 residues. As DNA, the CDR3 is TGTGCCAGCAGTTACTCGTATGGCTACACCTTC. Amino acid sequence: CASSYSYGYTF.

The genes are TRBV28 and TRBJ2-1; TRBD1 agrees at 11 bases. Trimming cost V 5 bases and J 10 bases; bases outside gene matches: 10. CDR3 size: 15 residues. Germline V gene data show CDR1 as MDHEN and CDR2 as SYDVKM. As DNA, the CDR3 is TGTGCCAGCAGTCTCCTGGGACAGGGGGTAAGGGAGCAGTTCTTC. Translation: CASSLLGQGVREQFF.

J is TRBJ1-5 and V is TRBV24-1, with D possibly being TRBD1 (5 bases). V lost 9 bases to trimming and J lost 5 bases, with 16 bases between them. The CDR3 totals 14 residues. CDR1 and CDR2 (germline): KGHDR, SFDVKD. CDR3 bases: TGTGCCACCGCCGGGCCCCTAGGGGATCAGCCCCAGCATTTT. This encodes CATAGPLGDQPQHF.

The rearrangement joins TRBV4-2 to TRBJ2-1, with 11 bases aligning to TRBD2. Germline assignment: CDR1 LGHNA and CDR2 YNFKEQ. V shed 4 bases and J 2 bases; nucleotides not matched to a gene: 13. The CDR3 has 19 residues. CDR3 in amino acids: CASSLVQVAGGLTYNEQFF. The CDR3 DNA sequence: TGTGCCAGCAGCCTCGTTCAGGTAGCGGGAGGGCTCACCTACAATGAGCAGTTCTTC.

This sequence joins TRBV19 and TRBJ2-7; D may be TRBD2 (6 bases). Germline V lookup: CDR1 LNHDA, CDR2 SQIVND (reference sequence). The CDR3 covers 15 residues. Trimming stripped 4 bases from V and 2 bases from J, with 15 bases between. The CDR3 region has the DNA TGTGCCAGTAGTAATCCTCGCGGGGACCCCTACGAGCAGTACTTC. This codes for CASSNPRGDPYEQYF.

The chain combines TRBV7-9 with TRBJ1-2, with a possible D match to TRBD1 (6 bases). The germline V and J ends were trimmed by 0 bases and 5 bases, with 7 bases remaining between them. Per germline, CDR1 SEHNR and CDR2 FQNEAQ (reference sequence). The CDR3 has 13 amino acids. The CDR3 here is CASSLAQGYGYTF. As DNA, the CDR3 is TGTGCCAGCAGCTTAGCCCAGGGGTATGGCTACACCTTC.

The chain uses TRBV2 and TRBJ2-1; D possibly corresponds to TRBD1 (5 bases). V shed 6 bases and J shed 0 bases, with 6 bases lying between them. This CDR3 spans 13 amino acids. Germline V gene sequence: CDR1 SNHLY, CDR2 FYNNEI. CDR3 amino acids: CASRTVSYNEQFF. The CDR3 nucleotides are TGTGCCAGCAGGACAGTCTCCTACAATGAGCAGTTCTTC.

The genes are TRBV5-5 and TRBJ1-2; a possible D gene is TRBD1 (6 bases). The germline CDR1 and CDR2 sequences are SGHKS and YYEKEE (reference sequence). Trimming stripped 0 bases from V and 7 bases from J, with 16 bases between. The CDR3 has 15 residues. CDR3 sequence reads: CASSLAEGDRGGYTF. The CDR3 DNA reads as TGTGCCAGCAGCTTGGCAGAGGGGGATCGAGGTGGCTACACCTTC.

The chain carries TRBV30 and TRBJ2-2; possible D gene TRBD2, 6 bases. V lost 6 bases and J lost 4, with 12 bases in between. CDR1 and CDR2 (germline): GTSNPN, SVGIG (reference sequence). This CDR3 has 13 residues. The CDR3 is CACLGLITGELFF. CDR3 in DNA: TGTGCCTGTCTGGGACTTATCACCGGGGAGCTGTTTTTT.

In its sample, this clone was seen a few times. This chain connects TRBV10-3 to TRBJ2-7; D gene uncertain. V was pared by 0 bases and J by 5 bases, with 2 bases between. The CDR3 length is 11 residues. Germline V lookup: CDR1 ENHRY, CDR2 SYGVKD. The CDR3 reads CAISESNEQYF. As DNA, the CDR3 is TGTGCCATCAGTGAGTCAAACGAGCAGTACTTC.

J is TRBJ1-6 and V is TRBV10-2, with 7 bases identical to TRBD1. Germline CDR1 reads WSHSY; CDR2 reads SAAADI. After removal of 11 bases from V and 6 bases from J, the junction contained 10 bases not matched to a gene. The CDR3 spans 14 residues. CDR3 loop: CAVRGGLGNSPLHF. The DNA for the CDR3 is TGCGCCGTCAGGGGGGGACTGGGTAATTCACCCCTCCACTTT.

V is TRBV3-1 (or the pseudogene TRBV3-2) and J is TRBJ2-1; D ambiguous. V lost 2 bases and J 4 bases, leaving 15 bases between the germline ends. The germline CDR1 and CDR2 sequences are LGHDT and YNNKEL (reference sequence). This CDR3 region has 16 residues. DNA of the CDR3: TGTGCCAGCAGCCAACCTGGAATTAGAGGTTACAATGAGCAGTTCTTC. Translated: CASSQPGIRGYNEQFF.

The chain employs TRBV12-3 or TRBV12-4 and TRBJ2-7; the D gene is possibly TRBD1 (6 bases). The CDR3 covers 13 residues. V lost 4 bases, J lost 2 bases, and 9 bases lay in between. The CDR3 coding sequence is TGTGCCAGCAGTTCCGGGACAACCTACGAGCAGTACTTC. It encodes CASSSGTTYEQYF.

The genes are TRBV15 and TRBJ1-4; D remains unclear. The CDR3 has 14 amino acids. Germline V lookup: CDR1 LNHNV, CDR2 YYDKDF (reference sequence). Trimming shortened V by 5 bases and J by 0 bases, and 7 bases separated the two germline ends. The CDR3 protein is CATSHGSTNEKLFF. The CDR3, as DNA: TGTGCCACCAGCCATGGGTCAACTAATGAAAAACTGTTTTTT.

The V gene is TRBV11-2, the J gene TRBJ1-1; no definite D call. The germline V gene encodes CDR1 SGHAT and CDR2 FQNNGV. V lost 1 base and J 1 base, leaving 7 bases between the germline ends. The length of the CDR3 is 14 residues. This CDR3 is CASSLVAGNTEAFF. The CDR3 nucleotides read TGTGCCAGCAGCTTAGTGGCGGGGAACACTGAAGCTTTCTTT. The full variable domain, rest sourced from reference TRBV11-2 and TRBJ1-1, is EAGVAQSPRYKIIEKRQSVAFWCNPISGHATLYWYQQILGQGPKLLIQFQNNGVVDDSQLPKDRFSAERLKGVDSTLKIQPAKLEDSAVYLCASSLVAGNTEAFFGQGTRLTVV.

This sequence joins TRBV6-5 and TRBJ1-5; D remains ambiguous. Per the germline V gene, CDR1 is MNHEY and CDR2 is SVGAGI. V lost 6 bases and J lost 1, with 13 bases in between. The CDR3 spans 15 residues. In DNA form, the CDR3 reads TGTGCCAGCAGACCAAGGTTAACAAGCAATCAGCCCCAGCATTTT. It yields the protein CASRPRLTSNQPQHF.

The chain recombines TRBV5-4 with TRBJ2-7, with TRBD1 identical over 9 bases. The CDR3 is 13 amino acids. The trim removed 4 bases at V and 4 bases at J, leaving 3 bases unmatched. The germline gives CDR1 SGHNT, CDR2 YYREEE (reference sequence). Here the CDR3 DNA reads TGTGCCAGCAGCCAGGACAGGGGATACGAGCAGTACTTC. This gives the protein CASSQDRGYEQYF.

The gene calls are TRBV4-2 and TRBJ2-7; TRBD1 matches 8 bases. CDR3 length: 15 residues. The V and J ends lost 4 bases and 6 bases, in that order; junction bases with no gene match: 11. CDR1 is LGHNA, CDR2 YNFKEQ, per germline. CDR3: CASSRPGQGFGEQYF. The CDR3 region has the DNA TGTGCCAGCAGCCGACCCGGACAGGGTTTCGGCGAGCAGTACTTC.

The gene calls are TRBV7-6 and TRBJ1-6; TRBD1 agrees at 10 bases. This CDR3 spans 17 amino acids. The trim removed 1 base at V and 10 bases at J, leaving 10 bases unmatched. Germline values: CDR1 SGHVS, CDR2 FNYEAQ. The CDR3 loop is CASSLGTGGSRGSPLHF. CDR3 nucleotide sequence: TGTGCCAGCAGCTTAGGGACAGGGGGAAGCCGAGGATCACCCCTCCACTTT.

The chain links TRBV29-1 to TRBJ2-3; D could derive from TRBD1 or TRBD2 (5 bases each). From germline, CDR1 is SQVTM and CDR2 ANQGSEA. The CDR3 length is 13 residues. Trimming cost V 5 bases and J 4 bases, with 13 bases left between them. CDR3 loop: CSVRDELSDTQYF. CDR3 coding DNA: TGCAGCGTTCGGGACGAGTTGTCAGATACGCAGTATTTT.

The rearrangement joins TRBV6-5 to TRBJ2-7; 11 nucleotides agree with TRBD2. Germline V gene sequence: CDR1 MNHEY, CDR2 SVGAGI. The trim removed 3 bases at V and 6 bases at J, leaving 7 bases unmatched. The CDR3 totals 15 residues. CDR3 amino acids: CASSYSSGREVEQYF. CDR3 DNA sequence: TGTGCCAGCAGTTATAGTAGCGGGAGGGAGGTCGAGCAGTACTTC.

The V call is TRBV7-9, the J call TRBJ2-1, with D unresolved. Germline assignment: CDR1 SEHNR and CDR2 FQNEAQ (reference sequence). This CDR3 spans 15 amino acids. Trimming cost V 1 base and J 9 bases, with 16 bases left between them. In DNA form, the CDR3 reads TGTGCCAGCAGCTTAGAGGGCGGACGATCCGGTGAGCAGTTCTTC. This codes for CASSLEGGRSGEQFF.

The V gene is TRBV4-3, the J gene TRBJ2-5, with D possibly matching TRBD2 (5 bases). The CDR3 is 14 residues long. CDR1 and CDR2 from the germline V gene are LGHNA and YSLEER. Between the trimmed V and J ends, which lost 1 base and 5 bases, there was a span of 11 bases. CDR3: CASSQGLLMETQYF. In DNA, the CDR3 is TGCGCCAGCAGCCAAGGACTACTAATGGAGACCCAGTACTTC.

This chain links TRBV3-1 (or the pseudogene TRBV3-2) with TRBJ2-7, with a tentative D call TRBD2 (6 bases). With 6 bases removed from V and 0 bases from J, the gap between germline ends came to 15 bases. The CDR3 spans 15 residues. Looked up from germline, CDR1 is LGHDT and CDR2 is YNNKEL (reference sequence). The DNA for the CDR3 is TGTGCCAGCAGTACTGGGGGGTTGAGCTCCTACGAGCAGTACTTC. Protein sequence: CASSTGGLSSYEQYF.